A selection of T cell receptor beta chains follows, all from one sample in a study of cytomegalovirus exposure and HLA in healthy donors. The data were produced by immunoSEQ multiplex PCR, yet TCRdb's version contains in-frame clones alone and is incomplete. The profile shows under 130,000 clones, 60% to 80% of them singletons. Sequenced sample: PBMCs. The receptors were gathered from a man aged 25 to 45 in good health and CMV-seronegative. The conserved cysteine and the conserved F or W are not part of the CDR3 here.

j_call: TRBJ2-3
v_call: TRBV7-3
cdr3_aa: ASSSSGTDTQY

j_call: TRBJ2-7
v_call: TRBV6-1
cdr3_aa: ASRYVGSEQY

j_call: TRBJ1-1
v_call: TRBV6-5
cdr3_aa: ASSSGRSLNTEAF

j_call: TRBJ2-7
v_call: TRBV7-2
cdr3_aa: ASRERQGAYEQY

j_call: TRBJ2-5
v_call: TRBV28
cdr3_aa: ASTGGTETQY

j_call: TRBJ2-1
v_call: TRBV11-2
cdr3_aa: ASSLEQRANNEQF

j_call: TRBJ2-2
v_call: TRBV30
cdr3_aa: AWSPLAGATTGELF

j_call: TRBJ2-3
v_call: TRBV10-1
cdr3_aa: ASSEYSGRGRPVSTDTQY

j_call: TRBJ2-2
v_call: TRBV11-3
cdr3_aa: ASSPGQGDTGELF

j_call: TRBJ1-1
v_call: TRBV2
cdr3_aa: ASSTDRDTEAF

j_call: TRBJ1-1
v_call: TRBV30
cdr3_aa: AWSAQRTATEAF

j_call: TRBJ2-6
v_call: TRBV7-2
cdr3_aa: ASSLRGSGANVLT

j_call: TRBJ2-6
v_call: TRBV30
cdr3_aa: AWSLSRVGANVLT

j_call: TRBJ1-3
v_call: TRBV30
cdr3_aa: AWSRPQGQTGNTIY

j_call: TRBJ1-4
v_call: TRBV7-9
cdr3_aa: ASSFSSEKLF

j_call: TRBJ2-1
v_call: TRBV21-1
cdr3_aa: ASSKAGTGVEYGQF

j_call: TRBJ2-1
v_call: TRBV19
cdr3_aa: ASSIDPHSSYNEQF

j_call: TRBJ2-5
v_call: TRBV5-4
cdr3_aa: ASGDGGIQETQY

j_call: TRBJ1-2
v_call: TRBV13
cdr3_aa: ASRTAGTFNYGYT

j_call: TRBJ2-7
v_call: TRBV7-8
cdr3_aa: ASSLVGGSFYEQY

j_call: TRBJ2-4
v_call: TRBV27
cdr3_aa: ASSRQDSRNIQY

j_call: TRBJ2-7
v_call: TRBV10-3
cdr3_aa: AISVGLAVRSEQY

j_call: TRBJ2-1
v_call: TRBV11-3
cdr3_aa: ASSLGRGLSGEQF

j_call: TRBJ2-1
v_call: TRBV30
cdr3_aa: AWSYIQGIYNEQF

j_call: TRBJ1-2
v_call: TRBV6-5
cdr3_aa: ASSYGGDRGGYT

j_call: TRBJ2-3
v_call: TRBV10-3
cdr3_aa: AISRTGSSTDTQY

j_call: TRBJ1-4
v_call: TRBV5-8
cdr3_aa: ASSLYSEKLF

j_call: TRBJ2-5
v_call: TRBV6-5
cdr3_aa: ASSYYQGVKGAQY

j_call: TRBJ2-5
v_call: TRBV11-3
cdr3_aa: ASSRVRETQY

j_call: TRBJ2-1
v_call: TRBV6-6
cdr3_aa: ASTGLAFEQF

j_call: TRBJ2-5
v_call: TRBV5-6
cdr3_aa: ASSLRDGQETQY

j_call: TRBJ2-1
v_call: TRBV27
cdr3_aa: ASSLQRTLDGNEQF

j_call: TRBJ1-1
v_call: TRBV29-1
cdr3_aa: SPEVARRCTEAF

j_call: TRBJ2-1
v_call: TRBV4-3
cdr3_aa: ASSPTRLAGGQF

j_call: TRBJ2-7
v_call: TRBV7-6
cdr3_aa: ASSPPIQGIYEQY

j_call: TRBJ1-1
v_call: TRBV28
cdr3_aa: ASSLSGGRTREAF

j_call: TRBJ1-4
v_call: TRBV7-9
cdr3_aa: ASNQPGGVNEKLF

j_call: TRBJ2-7
v_call: TRBV5-1
cdr3_aa: ASGTGGPTYEQY

j_call: TRBJ2-3
v_call: TRBV19
cdr3_aa: ASSMEEGWGTQY

j_call: TRBJ1-3
v_call: TRBV7-9
cdr3_aa: ASSLVGTGFDISGNTIY

j_call: TRBJ1-2
v_call: TRBV25-1
cdr3_aa: ASSLTGTNYGYT

j_call: TRBJ2-1
v_call: TRBV5-6
cdr3_aa: AEGRGGGGDEQF

j_call: TRBJ2-7
v_call: TRBV30
cdr3_aa: AWSPDFSSSYEQY

j_call: TRBJ1-1
v_call: TRBV28
cdr3_aa: ASRGQGGHTEAF

j_call: TRBJ1-1
v_call: TRBV6-5
cdr3_aa: ASRTDSYTEAF

j_call: TRBJ2-5
v_call: TRBV11-2
cdr3_aa: ASNQGEGQETQY

j_call: TRBJ2-1
v_call: TRBV7-6
cdr3_aa: ASSLTQREVSNEQF

j_call: TRBJ2-6
v_call: TRBV27
cdr3_aa: ASSLSPVSGANVLT

j_call: TRBJ2-3
v_call: TRBV28
cdr3_aa: ASSLGGSPDTQY

j_call: TRBJ2-7
v_call: TRBV29-1
cdr3_aa: SVVEGTYEQY

j_call: TRBJ2-5
v_call: TRBV7-9
cdr3_aa: ASSLGLAGVGETQY

j_call: TRBJ1-1
v_call: TRBV7-8
cdr3_aa: ASSLLNGHIAF

j_call: TRBJ2-1
v_call: TRBV9
cdr3_aa: ASSPSGTGSNEQF

j_call: TRBJ2-5
v_call: TRBV7-9
cdr3_aa: ASSLAQGARETQY

j_call: TRBJ2-4
v_call: TRBV5-4
cdr3_aa: ASSTGQGRQNIQY

j_call: TRBJ2-1
v_call: TRBV5-1
cdr3_aa: ASSLTSGRGASYNEQF

j_call: TRBJ1-3
v_call: TRBV18
cdr3_aa: ASSPQVGVAGNTIY

j_call: TRBJ1-1
v_call: TRBV9
cdr3_aa: ASSVEVGRAGEAF

j_call: TRBJ2-5
v_call: TRBV7-8
cdr3_aa: ASSLGARETQY